These T cell receptor beta chains were read from a single sample in a study of T cell changes during pregnancy in multiple sclerosis. The table came from immunoSEQ multiplex PCR; TCRdb's copy has only in-frame clones and leaves some out. The sample lists 35,000 to 45,000 clones, more than 85% occurring once. The material was CD4+ T cells from peripheral blood mononuclear cells, obtained after pregnancy. Every receptor here comes from a female donor in good health, enrolled as a control in a pregnancy study. Each CDR3 is given with its conserved first and last residue. Each record gives: V gene, CDR3 protein.

v_gene: TRBV5-6; CDR3aa: CASRSGTSSYNEQFF
v_gene: TRBV4-3; CDR3aa: CASSQDRGVTGSNEKLFF
v_gene: TRBV2; CDR3aa: CASTRLAGAPDTQYF
v_gene: TRBV7-9; CDR3aa: CASSSLHGQGAGANVLTF
v_gene: TRBV29-1; CDR3aa: CSVEGGVSGANVLTF
v_gene: TRBV7-9; CDR3aa: CASSLGTGGRTDTQYF
v_gene: TRBV6-5; CDR3aa: CASSYGLARETQYF
v_gene: TRBV10-3; CDR3aa: CAISESKYSGGQTYEQYF
v_gene: TRBV7-9; CDR3aa: CASRWTGGNTEAFF
v_gene: TRBV29-1; CDR3aa: CSVEPQSNTGELFF
v_gene: TRBV28; CDR3aa: CASSLGVAGAYNEQFF
v_gene: TRBV6-5; CDR3aa: CASREGPGANVLTF
v_gene: TRBV4-1; CDR3aa: CASSQDRLNGGAWAKNIQYF
v_gene: TRBV7-2; CDR3aa: CASSLGDRVRYEQYF
v_gene: TRBV10-3; CDR3aa: CAISESASGIGRSNF
v_gene: TRBV28; CDR3aa: CASSTTGTADTQYF
v_gene: TRBV30; CDR3aa: CGLAAYNEQFF
v_gene: TRBV6-5; CDR3aa: CASSRTQGIHPEQYF
v_gene: TRBV29-1; CDR3aa: CSVIAGGLVDTQYF
v_gene: TRBV13; CDR3aa: CASSLGGQGVYEQYF
v_gene: TRBV7-3; CDR3aa: CASSLTGSSTDTQYF
v_gene: TRBV29-1; CDR3aa: CSARTGQETQYF
v_gene: TRBV5-6; CDR3aa: CASSSTKDRGDEQYF
v_gene: TRBV6-4; CDR3aa: CASSDSRETDTQYF
v_gene: TRBV5-1; CDR3aa: CASSWISAGADTGELFF
v_gene: TRBV28; CDR3aa: CASSLVDRLGNEQYF
v_gene: TRBV29-1; CDR3aa: CSVGQGNSYEQYF
v_gene: TRBV7-6; CDR3aa: CASSLTSGGADTQYF
v_gene: TRBV18; CDR3aa: CASSPLDRDYGYTF
v_gene: TRBV4-1; CDR3aa: CASSQEPGTEAFF
v_gene: TRBV5-1; CDR3aa: CASSLRGRRDEKLFF
v_gene: TRBV7-2; CDR3aa: CASSQKTRAIYGYTF
v_gene: TRBV9; CDR3aa: CASSVAPSSGELFF
v_gene: TRBV9; CDR3aa: CASSWGELRGTDTQYF
v_gene: TRBV5-8; CDR3aa: CASSLGRGIYDEQFF
v_gene: TRBV27; CDR3aa: CASSLTGSPLHF
v_gene: TRBV6-4; CDR3aa: CASAGGSHTDTQYF
v_gene: TRBV18; CDR3aa: CASSFGTSVLEQFF
v_gene: TRBV2; CDR3aa: CASGDSPIYGYTF
v_gene: TRBV6-1; CDR3aa: CASTTKERGSYGYTF
v_gene: TRBV29-1; CDR3aa: CSVPRSEGQFF
v_gene: TRBV27; CDR3aa: CASSPSSNQPQHF
v_gene: TRBV14; CDR3aa: CASSPRRGGEQYF
v_gene: TRBV29-1; CDR3aa: CSVVASAVWGEQYF
v_gene: TRBV27; CDR3aa: CASSVGGGSTDTQYF
v_gene: TRBV5-4; CDR3aa: CASSSRERTQYF
v_gene: TRBV7-9; CDR3aa: CASSSGGPTYEQYF
v_gene: TRBV5-6; CDR3aa: CASSSRQTKNIQYF
v_gene: TRBV29-1; CDR3aa: CSVEDLLTSGGQYNEQFF
v_gene: TRBV18; CDR3aa: CASSPGTQRREQYF
v_gene: TRBV14; CDR3aa: CASSQERGQFLYNEQFF
v_gene: TRBV19; CDR3aa: CASSILSGGTLNEQFF
v_gene: TRBV30; CDR3aa: CAWSVIRGGDTQYF